This T cell receptor beta chain comes out of a study of Ad26.COV2.S vaccination and SARS-CoV-2 variants. Whole-study context: Administration of Ad26.COV2.S was intramuscular, either once or twice 56 days apart. Study outcomes and limitations: Substantial breadth in spike-specific CD8+ and CD4+ T cell responses was reportedly seen after vaccination.

The sample's treatment: some 19 received Ad26.COV2.S at low or high dose, single or two shots; a few received placebo; per-sample allocation not given. On day 63 after the first injection, vaccine and placebo recipients gave samples. In the vaccine, an Ad26 vector expressed the SARS-CoV-2 spike of the Wuhan strain. Profiling relied on immunoSEQ multiplex PCR, and the TCRdb table lists in-frame clones only, not all of them. The repertoire holds 330,000 or so clones, with roughly 90% as singletons. Germline CDR1 reads ENHRY; CDR2 reads SYGVKD. The CDR3 totals 14 residues. Trimming cost V 8 bases and J 4 bases, with 17 bases left between them. Note on this clone: Its antigen remains unknown.

Sample: peripheral blood, taken in a trial of Ad26.COV2.S vaccine versus placebo. The chain is built from TRBV10-3 and TRBJ2-5; D may match TRBD1 or TRBD2 (5 bases each). The source is a person between 18 and 59 years old who received the Ad26.COV2.S COVID-19 vaccine or a placebo. CDR3 sequence reads: CAIGDGADLETQYF. The CDR3 coding sequence is TGTGCCATCGGGGACGGGGCTGATCTAGAGACCCAGTACTTC.